The clone carrying this T cell receptor beta chain was observed a single time. This specimen comes from a study of cytomegalovirus exposure and HLA in healthy donors. Trimming took 3 bases from V and 2 from J; bases not matched to a gene: 1. This CDR3 has 13 residues. Germline lookup yields CDR1 SGDLS and CDR2 YYNGEE. With 60 Vbeta and 13 Jbeta primers, the PCR was carried out. Original processing methods: Per a later analysis, the number of unique TCR beta chains was 75 million to 90 million, of which 9 million to 12 million were shared. Clones were sequenced by immunoSEQ multiplex PCR, and TCRdb holds only the in-frame ones, with some missing. V and J calls and clone size are as listed in that table; D and trimming were resolved from the DNA. In the table there are about 170,000 clones, about 85% of which are singletons.

This TCR derives from a young man in good health and CMV-seropositive. Material: PBMCs. The V gene is TRBV9, the J gene TRBJ2-5, with TRBD1 matching 7 bases. CDR3 nucleotides: TGTGCCAGCAGCGCGGGACAGCAAGAGACCCAGTACTTC. Residues: CASSAGQQETQYF.